The source of this T cell receptor beta chain is a study of CD8+CD57+ T cells in acquired aplastic anemia. The germline gives CDR1 SEHNR, CDR2 FQNEAQ (reference sequence). V lost 5 bases to trimming and J lost 4 bases; unmatched junction nucleotides: 4. The CDR3 length is 16 residues. Both TCR beta VDJ combination and CDR3 sequence profiling were carried out. Genomic DNA was the template for this profiling. TCRdb recomputed calls from the reads with MiXCR, one row per CDR3 protein. The data contain about 210,000 distinct CDR3 sequences, approximately 60% of them singletons. This clonotype was seen a single time.

This TCR derives from a human donor in good health. Sequencing used sorted CD4+, CD8+, or CD8+CD57+ T cells (not recorded which) from PBMCs. This chain uses TRBV7-9 with TRBJ2-5, with TRBD2 matching over 16 bases. The CDR3 here is CASSHGTSGRGETQYF. The CDR3 DNA is TGTGCCAGCAGCCACGGGACTAGCGGGAGGGGAGAGACCCAGTACTTC.